These 21 T cell receptor beta chains were all obtained from the same sample, sequenced in a study of T cells in Graves' hyperthyroidism and ophthalmopathy. RNA transcripts yielded amplified TCR beta CDR3 regions. HTBI primers were employed in a first-round RT-PCR of the TCR CDR3. In TCRdb, the multiplex PCR reads were re-called with MiXCR into one record per CDR3 protein. The data show around 350,000 distinct CDR3 sequences, about 20% seen once. The sample consisted of blood. These receptors were obtained from a woman aged 18-29 years with Graves' hyperthyroidism.

This clonotype was detected many times. This chain links TRBV12-3 or TRBV12-4 with TRBJ2-5; D is unclear. V gave up 1 base and J gave up 1 base, with 7 bases separating them. The CDR3 spans 14 residues. In DNA, the CDR3 is TGTGCCAGCAGTTTAGGGCAGTTCCAAGAGACCCAGTACTTC. Translated: CASSLGQFQETQYF.

The genes are TRBV19 and TRBJ1-5; the D is unclear. V lost 3 bases, J lost 1 base, and 10 bases lay in between. Germline CDR1 is LNHDA and CDR2 is SQIVND (reference sequence). The CDR3 contains 15 residues. CDR3 loop: CASSIALMSNQPQHF. DNA for the CDR3: TGTGCCAGTAGTATCGCCCTCATGAGCAATCAGCCCCAGCATTTT.

The chain employs TRBV3-1 and TRBJ1-5; no clear D gene. The CDR3 totals 12 residues. Trimming removed 3 bases at V and 7 bases at J, with 7 bases between. The V gene's germline CDR1 is LGHDT and CDR2 YNNKEL (reference sequence). The chain's CDR3 is CASSQDRQPQHF. The CDR3 DNA is TGTGCCAGCAGCCAGGACCGGCAGCCCCAGCATTTT.

In its sample, this clonotype was seen many times. The CDR3 region is CASKAPLGANVLTF. For the CDR3, the DNA is TGTGCCAGTAAAGCGCCGCTGGGGGCCAACGTCCTGACTTTC. The chain employs TRBV19 and TRBJ2-6; the D is unclear. The CDR3 contains 14 residues. Germline V lookup: CDR1 LNHDA, CDR2 SQIVND (reference sequence). Trimming stripped 7 bases from V and 4 bases from J, with 11 bases between.

V and J are TRBV6-1 and TRBJ1-2; D not resolved. V shed 7 bases and J shed 4 bases, with 16 bases lying between them. Germline assignment: CDR1 MNHNS and CDR2 SASEGT. This CDR3 is built from 14 residues. The CDR3 DNA reads TGTGCCAGCACCACCCCGTCAGGCCCCTATGGCTACACCTTC. This sequence encodes CASTTPSGPYGYTF.

There are many counts of this clonotype. This chain joins TRBV24-1 and TRBJ2-7, with D possibly matching TRBD1 (6 bases). CDR1 KGHDR and CDR2 SFDVKD come from the germline V gene. The CDR3 covers 15 residues. The V and J ends lost 4 bases and 3 bases respectively, with 15 bases between them. In DNA form, the CDR3 reads TGTGCCACCAGTGACTCAACGGACAGCTTCTACGAGCAGTACTTC. It is translated as CATSDSTDSFYEQYF.

This clonotype was seen repeatedly, ten times or more. This chain joins TRBV29-1 and TRBJ1-1; D unclear. The CDR3 is 11 residues long. Germline loops: CDR1 SQVTM, CDR2 ANQGSEA. The ends were cut back, 6 bases at V and 7 bases at J, with 12 bases in the middle. This CDR3 is CSVRDNIEAFF. In nucleotides, the CDR3 is TGCAGCGTGCGCGATAATATTGAAGCTTTCTTT.

Regarding this clonotype: This clone may be a read error of a much larger clone one base away. V and J are TRBV6-2 or TRBV6-3 and TRBJ2-2; D assignment may be TRBD1 or TRBD2 (6 bases each). CDR3 length: 15 amino acids. Germline assignment: CDR1 MNHEY and CDR2 SVGEGT. CDR3 sequence: CASSYLIGGAGELCF. The CDR3 DNA reads TGTGCCAGCAGTTACCTCATCGGGGGCGCCGGGGAGCTGTGTTTT.

There are many counts of this clonotype. J is TRBJ2-7 and V is TRBV27; 7 bases align to TRBD1. CDR1 is MNHEY, CDR2 SMNVEV, per germline (reference sequence). The trim removed 0 bases at V and 5 bases at J, leaving 1 base unmatched. CDR3 length: 13 residues. Written as DNA, the CDR3 is TGTGCCAGCAGTTTATCACAGGGGAACGAGCAGTACTTC. As protein: CASSLSQGNEQYF.

Ten or more counts support this clonotype. V is TRBV27 and J is TRBJ2-2; D perhaps matches TRBD1 (6 bases). The germline V and J ends were trimmed by 6 bases and 7 bases, with 18 bases remaining between them. Germline V gene data show CDR1 as MNHEY and CDR2 as SMNVEV (reference sequence). CDR3 length: 15 amino acids. The CDR3 is CASSPGQLYIGELFF. Written as DNA, the CDR3 is TGTGCCAGCAGCCCTGGACAGCTTTACATCGGGGAGCTGTTTTTT.

This clonotype was found many times. V gene TRBV19 combines with J gene TRBJ1-1; TRBD1 matches at 11 bases. V was pared by 0 bases and J by 1 base, with 4 bases of the junction left unmatched. The germline gives CDR1 LNHDA, CDR2 SQIVND (reference sequence). The length of the CDR3 is 17 residues. The CDR3 nucleotides read TGTGCCAGTAGTATAGACAGGACAGGGGGCAAGAACACTGAAGCTTTCTTT. This codes for CASSIDRTGGKNTEAFF.

This clonotype appeared many times. The genes are TRBV7-8 and TRBJ1-3, with D possibly being TRBD1 (6 bases). The CDR3 extends over 16 amino acids. Between the trimmed V and J ends, which lost 4 bases and 2 bases, there was a span of 15 bases. Germline lookup yields CDR1 SGHVS and CDR2 FQNEAQ. As DNA, the CDR3 is TGTGCCAGCAGCTCCCCAAACAGGGCCACTGGAAACACCATATATTTT. Its protein product is CASSSPNRATGNTIYF.

This clonotype has ten or more counts. One end of the junction does not line up with germline, which may come from a read error. This sequence joins TRBV7-3 and TRBJ1-1; 8 bases map to TRBD1. The CDR3 spans 14 residues. The germline V gene has CDR1 SGHTA and CDR2 FQGTGA. CDR3 loop: CASSLTGQGSEAFF. In DNA form, the CDR3 reads TGTGCCAGCAGCCTAACCGGACAGGGTTCGGAAGCTTTCTTT.

This clonotype was observed many times. This rearrangement joins TRBV12-3 or TRBV12-4 to TRBJ1-3; D call uncertain. Trimming pared 4 bases from V and 0 bases from J, leaving 7 bases between. The CDR3 length is 14 residues. The CDR3 coding sequence is TGTGCCAGCAGTTCCGCTCTCTCTGGAAACACCATATATTTT. It yields the protein CASSSALSGNTIYF.

At least ten counts were recorded for this clonotype. CDR3 residues: CASTSPSDGFYEQYF. For the CDR3, the DNA is TGTGCCAGCACTAGTCCCAGCGACGGTTTCTACGAGCAGTACTTC. This sequence joins TRBV2 and TRBJ2-7; D unresolved. Germline CDR1 reads SNHLY; CDR2 reads FYNNEI. Trimming took off 7 bases at V and 3 bases at J, with 19 bases between the two ends. The CDR3 covers 15 residues.

This clonotype came up many times. The V call is TRBV11-2, the J call TRBJ1-1; 8 bases are a match to TRBD1. CDR1 SGHAT and CDR2 FQNNGV come from the germline V gene. J gave up 3 bases and V 7 bases, and 4 bases lay outside the gene matches. This CDR3 is 13 amino acids long. This CDR3 is CASTRTGYTEAFF. The CDR3 region has the DNA TGTGCCAGCACCCGGACAGGGTACACTGAAGCTTTCTTT. Supplemented by reference TRBV11-2 and TRBJ1-1, the full variable domain reads EAGVAQSPRYKIIEKRQSVAFWCNPISGHATLYWYQQILGQGPKLLIQFQNNGVVDDSQLPKDRFSAERLKGVDSTLKIQPAKLEDSAVYLCASTRTGYTEAFFGQGTRLTVV.

In regard to this clonotype: A read error may be the cause here, since a much bigger clone is one base away. As DNA, the CDR3 is TGTGCCAGCAGCTCTACAGGGTACCAGGGCTCCTACGAGCAGTACTTC. Protein sequence: CASSSTGYQGSYEQYF. The chain joins TRBV9 to TRBJ2-7; possibly TRBD1 for D (6 bases). CDR3 length: 16 residues. V was cut by 4 bases and J by 0 bases, with 17 bases left in between. Germline lookup yields CDR1 SGDLS and CDR2 YYNGEE.

This clonotype was counted ten times or more. The chain combines TRBV7-9 with TRBJ2-7; 8 nucleotides agree with TRBD2. The CDR3 runs to 13 residues. The trim removed 4 bases at V and 5 bases at J, leaving 4 bases unmatched. Germline CDR1 SEHNR, CDR2 FQNEAQ (reference sequence). The CDR3 spells CASSSTGGHEQYF. The CDR3 region has the DNA TGTGCCAGCAGCTCTACGGGAGGGCACGAGCAGTACTTC.

This clonotype was detected many times. V usage is TRBV6-2 or TRBV6-3 and J usage is TRBJ2-3, with 7 positions matching TRBD1. J gave up 4 bases and V 2 bases, and 18 bases lay outside the gene matches. Germline loops: CDR1 MNHEY, CDR2 SVGEGT. The CDR3 loop spans 19 amino acids. The CDR3 is CASSYRGGRVRSASDTQYF. The DNA for the CDR3 is TGTGCCAGCAGTTACCGAGGGGGCAGGGTTCGGTCAGCTTCAGATACGCAGTATTTT.

This clonotype showed up many times. This sequence joins TRBV27 and TRBJ2-2, with 9 bases matching TRBD1. J gave up 7 bases and V 7 bases, and 10 bases lay outside the gene matches. The CDR3 is made up of 15 amino acids. CDR1 is MNHEY and CDR2 is SMNVEV in the germline V gene (reference sequence). Here the CDR3 reads CASKQGDREYGELFF. The CDR3 coding sequence is TGTGCCAGCAAACAGGGGGACAGGGAGTACGGGGAGCTGTTTTTT.

This clonotype was seen repeatedly, ten times or more. CDR3: CASSGVEQGLAYEQYF. As DNA, the CDR3 is TGTGCCAGCAGCGGCGTGGAACAGGGTTTGGCCTACGAGCAGTACTTC. The J gene is TRBJ2-7, the V gene TRBV9; possible D gene TRBD1, 6 bases. The CDR3 runs to 16 residues. Germline V gene data show CDR1 as SGDLS and CDR2 as YYNGEE. The V end was cut by 3 bases, the J end by 2 bases, with 18 bases between.